The 5 T cell receptor beta chains reported below all come from one sample, sequenced in a study of response to subunit inactivated influenza vaccine. Each CDR3 protein is one row after TCRdb ran MiXCR on the RT-PCR reads. The sample includes about 780,000 distinct CDR3 sequences, roughly 18% seen only once; the top ten take roughly 10%. Source: PBMCs from blood, taken roughly 5 days after vaccination. The receptors stem from a man aged 50-60 years who received an inactivated influenza vaccine.

The sample holds a few counts of this clonotype. The V and J genes are TRBV12-3 or TRBV12-4 and TRBJ2-3, with 8 bases aligning to TRBD2. The V segment lost 3 bases and the J segment 3 bases; nucleotides outside the gene matches: 5. This CDR3 region has 15 residues. This chain's CDR3 is CASSFSGRVTDTQYF. DNA of the CDR3: TGTGCCAGCAGTTTCAGCGGGAGAGTGACAGATACGCAGTATTTT.

J is TRBJ1-4 and V is TRBV20-1; D is undetermined. The CDR3 length is 14 residues. V dropped 1 base and J dropped 4 bases, with 10 bases sitting between them. The germline V gene encodes CDR1 DFQATT and CDR2 SNEGSKA (reference sequence). Written as DNA, the CDR3 is TGCAGTGCTAGAGTCTGGCCCCTTAATGAAAAACTGTTTTTT. It yields the protein CSARVWPLNEKLFF.

This clonotype occurred a few times. The CDR3 DNA reads TGCGCCAGCAGCCAAGATCTGGGAAAAGAGACCCAGTACTTC. The encoded protein is CASSQDLGKETQYF. The chain joins TRBV4-3 to TRBJ2-5; D gene uncertain. V was pared by 0 bases and J by 3 bases, with 8 bases between. CDR1 is LGHNA, CDR2 YSLEER, per germline. The CDR3 loop spans 14 amino acids.

This clonotype appeared a few times. The chain is built from TRBV7-8 and TRBJ2-1; D gene uncertain. Looked up from germline, CDR1 is SGHVS and CDR2 is FQNEAQ. The length of the CDR3 is 15 residues. V lost 3 bases to trimming and J lost 0 bases, with 9 bases between them. CDR3 in amino acids: CASSFPQSSYNEQFF. The CDR3 nucleotides are TGTGCCAGCAGCTTTCCCCAGAGCTCCTACAATGAGCAGTTCTTC.

CDR3 sequence (DNA): TGTGCCAGCAGCTTAGCAGGCAGGGGGAACGACGAGCAGTACTTC. Protein product: CASSLAGRGNDEQYF. The chain has TRBV7-9 and TRBJ2-7; 7 bases map to TRBD1. V dropped 0 bases and J dropped 5; count of bases not matched to a gene: 7. The CDR3 consists of 15 residues. Germline V lookup: CDR1 SEHNR, CDR2 FQNEAQ (reference sequence).